This T cell receptor beta chain derives from a study of early T cells in non-severe SARS-CoV-2 infection. Across the study: Investigators sequenced bulk RNA drawn from unsorted whole blood, and chains remained unpaired.

The protocol attached unique molecular identifiers to individual cDNA molecules. TCRdb passed the 5' RACE reads through MiXCR, listing each CDR3 protein once. There are 100,000 to 130,000 distinct CDR3 sequences in the sample; approximately 12% occur only once, and about 8% lies in the top ten. CDR1 is DFQATT, CDR2 SNEGSKA, per germline (reference sequence). V gave up 0 bases and J gave up 5 bases; unmatched junction bases: 21. CDR3 length equals 20 residues. This TCR derives from an adult who was a healthcare worker with PCR-confirmed SARS-CoV-2 infection or an uninfected control (not recorded which). Material for sequencing was whole blood. The rearrangement uses TRBV20-1 and TRBJ2-3; TRBD2 matches 9 bases. CDR3 amino acids: CSARDPLSRLAGRFQDTQYF. The CDR3 nucleotides read TGCAGTGCTAGAGATCCCCTAAGTCGTCTAGCGGGAAGGTTTCAAGATACGCAGTATTTT.